The source of this T cell receptor (beta chain) is a study of T cell responses to AZD1222 COVID-19 vaccine. This table comes from immunoSEQ multiplex PCR, and its TCRdb copy is limited to in-frame clones, with some not included. The sample records around 150,000 clones, 90% being singletons. The CDR3 length is 13 residues. V was pared by 5 bases and J by 8 bases, with 13 bases between. Germline values: CDR1 SNHLY, CDR2 FYNNEI. The genes are TRBV2 and TRBJ1-5; D is perhaps TRBD1 (5 bases). The sequence derives from an adult who received the AZD1222 COVID-19 vaccine. Here the sequenced sample was peripheral blood, taken 28 days after the second AZD1222 dose. This chain's CDR3 is CASSPQGREPQHF. The CDR3 bases are TGTGCCAGCAGTCCCCAGGGCAGGGAGCCCCAGCATTTT.